A single sample is the source of the 4 T cell receptor beta chains below, sequenced in a study of graft-versus-host responses after intestinal transplantation. Produced via immunoSEQ multiplex PCR; TCRdb's table is partial and in-frame only. The sample records about 82,000 clones, 85% to 95% being singletons. The antigens of these receptors remain unknown. Sequenced material: unstimulated CD4+ T cells sorted from spleen or lymph node cells, taken before transplant. The origin of the receptors is a human donor who was the organ donor for an intestinal transplant.

The genes are TRBV19 and TRBJ1-4; D might be TRBD1 (6 bases). Trimming left V 7 bases short and J 8 bases short, with 29 bases between. Per the germline V gene, CDR1 is LNHDA and CDR2 is SQIVND (reference sequence). This CDR3 spans 18 amino acids. The CDR3 DNA follows: TGTGCCAGTAACTTCGCGGACAGTGTGGGTATGGAAAGCGAAAAACTGTTTTTT. This translates into CASNFADSVGMESEKLFF.

The chain combines TRBV6-5 with TRBJ2-7; 9 bases fit TRBD1. V shed 5 bases, J shed 4 bases, and the junction held 9 bases outside the gene matches. The length of the CDR3 is 15 residues. Germline-derived CDR1 and CDR2 are MNHEY and SVGAGI. As DNA, the CDR3 is TGTGCCAGCAGTGCCAACGGACAGGGGTGGTACGAGCAGTACTTC. It yields the protein CASSANGQGWYEQYF.

This clone was picked up one time. The chain combines TRBV5-1 with TRBJ2-2, with 13 nucleotides matching TRBD2. Germline-derived CDR1 and CDR2 are SGHRS and YFSETQ. Trimming removed 4 bases from V and 0 bases from J; junction bases left unmatched: 3. CDR3 length: 17 amino acids. The CDR3 spells CASSVGLAGANTGELFF. CDR3 bases: TGCGCCAGCAGCGTTGGACTAGCGGGGGCGAACACCGGGGAGCTGTTTTTT.

The chain links TRBV30 to TRBJ1-1, with a tentative D call TRBD1 (6 bases). Deletions cut 0 bases from V and 1 base from J, with 12 bases between. Looked up from germline, CDR1 is GTSNPN and CDR2 is SVGIG (reference sequence). The CDR3 loop spans 15 amino acids. The CDR3 sequence is CAWSVPGQPNTEAFF. CDR3 sequence (DNA): TGTGCCTGGAGTGTACCGGGACAACCGAACACTGAAGCTTTCTTT.